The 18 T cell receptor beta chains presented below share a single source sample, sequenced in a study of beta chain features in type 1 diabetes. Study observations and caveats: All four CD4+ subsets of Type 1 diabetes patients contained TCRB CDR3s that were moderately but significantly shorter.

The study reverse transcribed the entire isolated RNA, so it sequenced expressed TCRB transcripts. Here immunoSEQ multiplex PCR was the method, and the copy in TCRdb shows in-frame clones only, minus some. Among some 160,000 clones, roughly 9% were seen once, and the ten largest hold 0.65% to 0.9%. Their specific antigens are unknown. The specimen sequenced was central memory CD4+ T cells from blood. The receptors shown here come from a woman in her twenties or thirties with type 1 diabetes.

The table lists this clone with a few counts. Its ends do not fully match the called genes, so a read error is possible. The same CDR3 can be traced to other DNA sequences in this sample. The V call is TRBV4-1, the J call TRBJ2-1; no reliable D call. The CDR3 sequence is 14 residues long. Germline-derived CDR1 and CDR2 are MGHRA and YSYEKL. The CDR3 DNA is TGTGCCAGCAGCCATCGCGGATTGAACAATGAGCAGTTCTTC. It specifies CASSHRGLNNEQFF.

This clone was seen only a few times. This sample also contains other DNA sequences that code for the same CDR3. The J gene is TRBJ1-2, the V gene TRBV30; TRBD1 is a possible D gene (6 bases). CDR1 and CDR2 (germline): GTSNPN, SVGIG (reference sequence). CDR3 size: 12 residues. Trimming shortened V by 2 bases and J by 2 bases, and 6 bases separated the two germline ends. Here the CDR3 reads CAWSTGNYGYTF. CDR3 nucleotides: TGTGCCTGGAGTACAGGGAACTATGGCTACACCTTC. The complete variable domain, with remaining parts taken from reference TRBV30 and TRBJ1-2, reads SQTIHQWPATLVQPVGSPLSLECTVEGTSNPNLYWYRQAAGRGLQLLFYSVGIGQISSEVPQNLSASRPQDRQFILSSKKLLLSDSGFYLCAWSTGNYGYTFGSGTRLTVV.

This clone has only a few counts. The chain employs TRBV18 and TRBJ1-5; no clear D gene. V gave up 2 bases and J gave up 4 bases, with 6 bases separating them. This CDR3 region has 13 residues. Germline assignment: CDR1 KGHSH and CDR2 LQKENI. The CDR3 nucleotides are TGTGCCAGCTCACCAGCTAATAATCAGCCCCAGCATTTT. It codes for CASSPANNQPQHF.

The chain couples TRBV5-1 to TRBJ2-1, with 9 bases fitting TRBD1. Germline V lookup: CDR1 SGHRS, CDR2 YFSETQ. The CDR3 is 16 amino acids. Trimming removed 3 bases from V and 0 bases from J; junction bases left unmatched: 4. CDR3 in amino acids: CASSWGQGSSYNEQFF. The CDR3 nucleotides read TGCGCCAGCAGCTGGGGACAGGGAAGCTCCTACAATGAGCAGTTCTTC. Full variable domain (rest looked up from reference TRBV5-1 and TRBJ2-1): KAGVTQTPRYLIKTRGQQVTLSCSPISGHRSVSWYQQTPGQGLQFLFEYFSETQRNKGNFPGRFSGRQFSNSRSEMNVSTLELGDSALYLCASSWGQGSSYNEQFFGPGTRLTVL.

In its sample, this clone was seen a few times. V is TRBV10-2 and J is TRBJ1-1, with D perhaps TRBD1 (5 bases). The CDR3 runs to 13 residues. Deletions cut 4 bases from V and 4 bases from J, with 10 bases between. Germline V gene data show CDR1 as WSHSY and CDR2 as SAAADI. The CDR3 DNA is TGCGCCAGCAGTGCAGGGTTTGGCACTGAAGCTTTCTTT. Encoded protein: CASSAGFGTEAFF.

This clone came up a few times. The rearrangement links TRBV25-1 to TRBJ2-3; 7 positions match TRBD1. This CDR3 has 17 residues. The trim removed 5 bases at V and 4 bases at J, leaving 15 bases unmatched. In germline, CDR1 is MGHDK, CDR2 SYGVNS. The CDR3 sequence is CASSPLQPRQGPDTQYF. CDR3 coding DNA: TGTGCCAGCAGTCCCCTTCAACCTAGACAGGGCCCAGATACGCAGTATTTT.

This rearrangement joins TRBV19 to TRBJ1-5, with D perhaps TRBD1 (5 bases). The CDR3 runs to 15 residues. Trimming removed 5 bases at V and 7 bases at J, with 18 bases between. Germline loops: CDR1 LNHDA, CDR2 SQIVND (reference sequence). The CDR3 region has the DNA TGTGCCAGTAGTCCCCAATCAGGGATACGCCAGCCCCAGCATTTT. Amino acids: CASSPQSGIRQPQHF.

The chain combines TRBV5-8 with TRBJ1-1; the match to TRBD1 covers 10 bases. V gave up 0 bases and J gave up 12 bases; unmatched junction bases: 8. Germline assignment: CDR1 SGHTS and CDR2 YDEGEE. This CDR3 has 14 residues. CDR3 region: CASSLEGTGVGTFF. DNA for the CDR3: TGTGCCAGCAGCTTGGAAGGGACAGGGGTTGGAACTTTCTTT.

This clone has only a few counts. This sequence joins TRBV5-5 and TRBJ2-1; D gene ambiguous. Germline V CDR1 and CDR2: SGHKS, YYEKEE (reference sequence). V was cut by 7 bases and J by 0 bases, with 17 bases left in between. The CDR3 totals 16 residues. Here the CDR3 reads CASSLILAPSYNEQFF. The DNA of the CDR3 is TGTGCCAGCTCCCTTATTCTGGCACCCTCCTACAATGAGCAGTTCTTC. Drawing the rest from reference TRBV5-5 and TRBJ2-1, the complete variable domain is DAGVTQSPTHLIKTRGQQVTLRCSPISGHKSVSWYQQVLGQGPQFIFQYYEKEERGRGNFPDRFSARQFPNYSSELNVNALLLGDSALYLCASSLILAPSYNEQFFGPGTRLTVL.

CDR3 protein: CASGETSGSGEQYF. The CDR3 nucleotides are TGTGCCAGCGGGGAGACTAGCGGGAGTGGCGAGCAGTACTTC. J is TRBJ2-7 and V is TRBV2, with TRBD2 identical over 12 bases. Per germline, CDR1 SNHLY and CDR2 FYNNEI. V was clipped by 8 bases and J by 6 bases; unmatched bases: 8. The length of the CDR3 is 14 residues. Full variable domain (remainder filled in from reference TRBV2 and TRBJ2-7): EPEVTQTPSHQVTQMGQEVILRCVPISNHLYFYWYRQILGQKVEFLVSFYNNEISEKSEIFDDQFSVERPDGSNFTLKIRSTKLEDSAMYFCASGETSGSGEQYFGPGTRLTVT.

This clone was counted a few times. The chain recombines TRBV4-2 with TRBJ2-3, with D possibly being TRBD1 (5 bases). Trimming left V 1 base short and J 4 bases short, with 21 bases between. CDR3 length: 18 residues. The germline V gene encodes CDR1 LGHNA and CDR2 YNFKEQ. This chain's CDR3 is CASSQAGASRVSADTQYF. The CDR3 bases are TGTGCCAGCAGCCAAGCGGGTGCGTCCAGGGTGTCGGCAGATACGCAGTATTTT.

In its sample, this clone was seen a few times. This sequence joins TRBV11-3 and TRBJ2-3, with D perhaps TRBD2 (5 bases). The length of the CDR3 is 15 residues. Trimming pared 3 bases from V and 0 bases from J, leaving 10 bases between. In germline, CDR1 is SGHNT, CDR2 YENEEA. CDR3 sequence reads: CASSLDWSSTDTQYF. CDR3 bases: TGTGCCAGCAGCTTGGACTGGTCTAGCACAGATACGCAGTATTTT.

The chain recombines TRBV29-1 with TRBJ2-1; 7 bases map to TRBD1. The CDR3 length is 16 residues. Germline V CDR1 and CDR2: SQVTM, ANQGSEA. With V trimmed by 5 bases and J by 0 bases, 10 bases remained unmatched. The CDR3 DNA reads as TGCAGCGTTTTTAAAACCCGGGACAGCTCCTACAATGAGCAGTTCTTC. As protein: CSVFKTRDSSYNEQFF.

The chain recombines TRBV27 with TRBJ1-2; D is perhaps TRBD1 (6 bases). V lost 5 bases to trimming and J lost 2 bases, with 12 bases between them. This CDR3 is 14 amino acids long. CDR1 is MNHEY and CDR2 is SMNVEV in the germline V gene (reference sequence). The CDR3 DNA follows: TGTGCCAGCAGTCAAAGCAGGGGAAACTATGGCTACACCTTC. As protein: CASSQSRGNYGYTF.

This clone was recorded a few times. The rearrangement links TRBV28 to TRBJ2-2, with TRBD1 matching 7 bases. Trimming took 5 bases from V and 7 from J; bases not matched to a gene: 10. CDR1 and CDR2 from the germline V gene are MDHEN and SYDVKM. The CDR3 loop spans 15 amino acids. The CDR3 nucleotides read TGTGCCAGCAGTCGGATGACAGGGAATATCGGGGAGCTGTTTTTT. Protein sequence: CASSRMTGNIGELFF. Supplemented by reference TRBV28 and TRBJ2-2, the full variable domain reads DVKVTQSSRYLVKRTGEKVFLECVQDMDHENMFWYRQDPGLGLRLIYFSYDVKMKEKGDIPEGYSVSREKKERFSLILESASTNQTSMYLCASSRMTGNIGELFFGEGSRLTVL.

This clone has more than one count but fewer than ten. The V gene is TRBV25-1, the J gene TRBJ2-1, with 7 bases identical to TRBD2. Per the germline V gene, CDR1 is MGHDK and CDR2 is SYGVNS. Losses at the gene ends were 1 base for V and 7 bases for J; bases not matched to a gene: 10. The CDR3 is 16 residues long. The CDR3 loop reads CASSELGGSTGNEQFF. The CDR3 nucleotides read TGTGCCAGCAGTGAATTGGGCGGGAGTACAGGAAATGAGCAGTTCTTC. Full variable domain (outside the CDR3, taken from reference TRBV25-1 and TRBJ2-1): EADIYQTPRYLVIGTGKKITLECSQTMGHDKMYWYQQDPGMELHLIHYSYGVNSTEKGDLSSESTVSRIRTEHFPLTLESARPSHTSQYLCASSELGGSTGNEQFFGPGTRLTVL.

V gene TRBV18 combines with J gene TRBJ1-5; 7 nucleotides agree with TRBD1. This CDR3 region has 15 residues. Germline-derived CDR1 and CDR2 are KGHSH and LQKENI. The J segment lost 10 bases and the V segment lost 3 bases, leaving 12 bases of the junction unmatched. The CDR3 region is CASSPATGAYGPQHF. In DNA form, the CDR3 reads TGTGCCAGCTCACCGGCAACAGGGGCTTACGGTCCCCAGCATTTT.

CDR3 residues: CASSRDSYSGANVLTF. The CDR3 bases are TGTGCCAGCAGCCGGGACAGCTACTCTGGGGCCAACGTCCTGACTTTC. This chain uses TRBV2 with TRBJ2-6; 7 nucleotides align to TRBD1. Germline CDR1 and CDR2: SNHLY and FYNNEI. With V trimmed by 6 bases and J by 0 bases, 5 bases remained unmatched. The CDR3 consists of 16 residues.